What follows are 28 T cell receptor beta chains derived from one specimen sequenced in a study of T cell changes during pregnancy in multiple sclerosis. TCRdb's copy holds only in-frame clones and misses some; the assay was immunoSEQ multiplex PCR. The table lists approximately 40,000 clones, 90% to 95% of them singletons, with about 0.8% in the top ten. Here the sequenced sample was CD4+ T cells from peripheral blood mononuclear cells, taken in the third trimester of pregnancy. The receptors originated from a female donor with multiple sclerosis, enrolled in a pregnancy study.

The chain employs TRBV6-1 and TRBJ1-2; 7 bases are shared with TRBD1. CDR1 and CDR2 (germline): MNHNS, SASEGT. With 2 bases clipped from V and 3 bases from J, the junction kept 18 bases outside the gene matches. CDR3 size: 19 residues. The CDR3 DNA follows: TGTGCCAGCAGTGAACGGTCTGGCGGGCGTACAGGGGATGACTATGGCTACACCTTC. This gives the protein CASSERSGGRTGDDYGYTF.

In this sample, this clone turned up once. The V and J genes are TRBV19 and TRBJ2-7, with 9 bases that match TRBD1. The CDR3 runs 16 residues. J was trimmed by 2 bases and V by 5 bases; bases with no gene match: 10. Germline CDR1 and CDR2: LNHDA and SQIVND (reference sequence). The chain's CDR3 is CASSAWATGGPYEQYF. The CDR3 DNA reads as TGTGCCAGTAGTGCCTGGGCGACAGGGGGACCCTACGAGCAGTACTTC. Full variable domain (rest looked up from reference TRBV19 and TRBJ2-7): DGGITQSPKYLFRKEGQNVTLSCEQNLNHDAMYWYRQDPGQGLRLIYYSQIVNDFQKGDIAEGYSVSREKKESFPLTVTSAQKNPTAFYLCASSAWATGGPYEQYFGPGTRLTVT.

The V gene is TRBV30, the J gene TRBJ1-3; TRBD1 is a possible D gene (5 bases). The CDR3 runs 14 residues. Germline V gene data show CDR1 as GTSNPN and CDR2 as SVGIG (reference sequence). With 2 bases removed from V and 8 bases from J, the gap between germline ends came to 16 bases. As DNA, the CDR3 is TGTGCCTGGAGTCCCACGGGGGGAGTGGACACCATATATTTT. Protein product: CAWSPTGGVDTIYF.

The chain carries TRBV10-3 and TRBJ2-7; possible D gene TRBD2, 5 bases. The CDR3 extends over 12 amino acids. Trimming took 7 bases from V and 5 from J, leaving 12 bases between them. The germline CDR1 and CDR2 sequences are ENHRY and SYGVKD. CDR3 coding DNA: TGTGCCATCAACGAGGGCCAGCACGAGCAGTACTTC. Protein: CAINEGQHEQYF.

The V and J genes are TRBV5-1 and TRBJ2-3, with 10 bases identical to TRBD2. Germline lookup yields CDR1 SGHRS and CDR2 YFSETQ. V was pared by 4 bases and J by 1 base, with 3 bases of the junction left unmatched. The CDR3 loop spans 15 amino acids. The CDR3 spells CASSPSGRGTDTQYF. The CDR3 bases are TGCGCCAGCAGCCCAAGCGGGAGGGGCACAGATACGCAGTATTTT.

This sequence joins TRBV5-4 and TRBJ1-5, with 7 positions matching TRBD1. CDR1 and CDR2 (germline): SGHNT, YYREEE (reference sequence). This CDR3 has 14 amino acids. Losses at the gene ends were 2 bases for V and 2 bases for J; bases not matched to a gene: 1. CDR3 residues: CASSFQGGNQPQHF. Written as DNA, the CDR3 is TGTGCCAGCAGCTTTCAGGGGGGCAATCAGCCCCAGCATTTT.

The chain has TRBV6-4 and TRBJ2-7; the match to TRBD2 covers 9 bases. Germline lookup yields CDR1 MRHNA and CDR2 SNTAGT. The CDR3 runs to 15 residues. J gave up 0 bases and V 3 bases, and 3 bases lay outside the gene matches. Written as DNA, the CDR3 is TGTGCCAGCAGTGAACTAGCGGGTGGCTCCTACGAGCAGTACTTC. Translated, it gives CASSELAGGSYEQYF.

This chain uses TRBV6-6 with TRBJ2-5; tentative D call: TRBD1 (5 bases). The CDR3 is made up of 13 amino acids. Germline V gene data show CDR1 as MNHNY and CDR2 as SVGAGI (reference sequence). V lost 8 bases and J 4 bases, leaving 14 bases between the germline ends. The CDR3 region has the DNA TGTGCCAGCGGGTTTGCTGGGGCAGAGACCCAGTACTTC. The encoded protein is CASGFAGAETQYF.

The rearrangement links TRBV30 to TRBJ1-5; D remains unclear. V was cut by 5 bases and J by 2 bases, with 10 bases left in between. CDR1 GTSNPN and CDR2 SVGIG come from the germline V gene (reference sequence). This CDR3 is 13 amino acids long. The CDR3 loop reads CAWGRDGNQPQHF. Written as DNA, the CDR3 is TGTGCCTGGGGGAGAGATGGCAATCAGCCCCAGCATTTT.

The chain joins TRBV6-1 to TRBJ2-1; the match to TRBD2 covers 11 bases. V trimming: 1 base; J trimming: 4 bases; junction bases outside the gene matches: 9. The V gene's germline CDR1 is MNHNS and CDR2 SASEGT. The CDR3 length is 18 residues. For the CDR3, the DNA is TGTGCCAGCAGTGAAGGTGGAGGGGGACTAGCGGCATACAATGAGCAGTTCTTC. Amino acids: CASSEGGGGLAAYNEQFF.

This clone has a handful of counts. The rearrangement joins TRBV5-4 to TRBJ2-1; perhaps TRBD1 as D (5 bases). The V end was cut by 0 bases, the J end by 15 bases, with 13 bases between. The V gene's germline CDR1 is SGHNT and CDR2 YYREEE (reference sequence). The CDR3 has 12 amino acids. DNA of the CDR3: TGTGCCAGCAGCTTGGGAGATCAGGGTTGGTTCTTC. It is translated as CASSLGDQGWFF.

This chain uses TRBV28 with TRBJ2-4, with D tentatively TRBD1 (5 bases). CDR1 MDHEN and CDR2 SYDVKM come from the germline V gene. V gave up 8 bases and J gave up 0 bases, with 23 bases separating them. This CDR3 comprises 18 residues. This chain's CDR3 is CASRGPDREKLAKNIQYF. CDR3 DNA sequence: TGTGCCAGCCGCGGACCCGACAGAGAAAAACTAGCCAAAAACATTCAGTACTTC.

The chain employs TRBV7-9 and TRBJ1-1; no clear D. V was trimmed by 1 base and J by 1 base, leaving 7 bases between them. This CDR3 is built from 14 residues. Germline V lookup: CDR1 SEHNR, CDR2 FQNEAQ (reference sequence). The CDR3 region is CASSLVRENTEAFF. Here the CDR3 DNA reads TGTGCCAGCAGCTTAGTGCGGGAGAACACTGAAGCTTTCTTT.

The rearrangement joins TRBV2 to TRBJ2-7; 9 nucleotides line up with TRBD2. There are 14 residues in the CDR3. The junction had 7 bases not matched to a gene; V was cut back by 7 bases and J by 3 bases. Germline CDR1 reads SNHLY; CDR2 reads FYNNEI. CDR3 DNA: TGTGCCAGCACAGCGACTAGCGGATACTACGAGCAGTACTTC. Its protein product is CASTATSGYYEQYF.

The chain has TRBV6-1 and TRBJ2-4, with 7 bases lining up with TRBD1. Trimming removed 3 bases from V and 6 bases from J; junction bases left unmatched: 2. This CDR3 has 13 residues. Germline CDR1 reads MNHNS; CDR2 reads SASEGT. The CDR3 here is CASSENRGNIQYF. CDR3 in DNA: TGTGCCAGCAGTGAGAACAGGGGAAACATTCAGTACTTC.

The chain recombines TRBV5-1 with TRBJ2-3; 8 bases are shared with TRBD2. Germline-derived CDR1 and CDR2 are SGHRS and YFSETQ. The CDR3 has 14 amino acids. The V gene end was trimmed by 5 bases and the J gene end by 4 bases; junction bases not matched to a gene: 6. In nucleotides, the CDR3 is TGCGCCAGCAGTACGGGACTAGAACCAGATACGCAGTATTTT. Translating gives CASSTGLEPDTQYF.

The chain has TRBV11-3 and TRBJ2-1; 7 bases fit TRBD2. Losses at the gene ends were 4 bases for V and 6 bases for J; bases not matched to a gene: 15. Germline V CDR1 and CDR2: SGHNT, YENEEA. The CDR3 contains 17 residues. The CDR3 sequence: CASSWAGESVVGNEQFF. For the CDR3, the DNA is TGTGCCAGCAGCTGGGCGGGAGAATCCGTTGTTGGCAATGAGCAGTTCTTC.

The chain uses TRBV7-2 and TRBJ2-7; perhaps TRBD1 as D (7 bases). Germline V gene sequence: CDR1 SGHTA, CDR2 FQGNSA. V was clipped by 1 base and J by 6 bases, with 13 bases between them. The CDR3 runs to 14 residues. As DNA, the CDR3 is TGTGCCAGCAGCTTAGAACAGGGGAGGCGCGAGCAGTACTTC. The encoded protein is CASSLEQGRREQYF.

This clone was detected only a few times. V and J are TRBV5-1 and TRBJ1-1; D might be TRBD1 (5 bases). Between the trimmed V and J ends, which lost 2 bases and 4 bases, there was a span of 12 bases. The CDR3 contains 14 residues. Germline V gene sequence: CDR1 SGHRS, CDR2 YFSETQ. CDR3 in DNA: TGCGCCAGCAGCTTAGCAGGGTTAACCACTGAAGCTTTCTTT. Residues: CASSLAGLTTEAFF.

The chain combines TRBV20-1 with TRBJ2-1, with D tentatively TRBD1 (5 bases). CDR1 is DFQATT and CDR2 is SNEGSKA in the germline V gene (reference sequence). V shed 4 bases and J shed 9 bases, with 10 bases lying between them. CDR3 size: 11 residues. Written as DNA, the CDR3 is TGCAGTGCTACTGCTAGGGGTGAGCAGTTCTTC. This codes for CSATARGEQFF.

This chain joins TRBV30 and TRBJ2-2, with 8 positions matching TRBD2. Per germline, CDR1 GTSNPN and CDR2 SVGIG (reference sequence). The CDR3 length is 15 residues. V trimming: 0 bases; J trimming: 6 bases; junction bases outside the gene matches: 6. The chain's CDR3 is CAWSVRAGVPGELFF. In DNA form, the CDR3 reads TGTGCCTGGAGTGTACGAGCGGGAGTTCCCGGGGAGCTGTTTTTT.

The chain links TRBV27 to TRBJ1-1; no definite D call. V was shortened by 10 bases and J by 11 bases, with 14 bases between the two germline ends. The CDR3 runs 10 residues. Germline V gene lookup returns CDR1 MNHEY and CDR2 SMNVEV (reference sequence). The CDR3 coding sequence is TGTGCCATTCAGACTGGTAGTGCTTTCTTT. Protein product: CAIQTGSAFF.

This chain joins TRBV9 and TRBJ1-5; D remains unclear. The CDR3 sequence is 13 residues long. Germline CDR1 is SGDLS and CDR2 is YYNGEE. Between the trimmed V and J ends, which lost 0 bases and 8 bases, there was a span of 9 bases. CDR3 sequence (DNA): TGTGCCAGCAGCGTAGGTGGGAGAGAGCCCCAGCATTTT. Amino acid sequence: CASSVGGREPQHF.

The V call is TRBV4-1, the J call TRBJ2-1; D perhaps matches TRBD1 (6 bases). CDR1 and CDR2 from the germline V gene are MGHRA and YSYEKL. V dropped 0 bases and J dropped 7 bases, with 16 bases sitting between them. The CDR3 covers 16 residues. CDR3 region: CASSQERTVLFNEQFF. For the CDR3, the DNA is TGCGCCAGCAGCCAAGAACGGACAGTCTTATTTAATGAGCAGTTCTTC.

The chain is built from TRBV7-9 and TRBJ2-1, with 7 bases that match TRBD1. CDR3 length: 17 residues. Germline loops: CDR1 SEHNR, CDR2 FQNEAQ (reference sequence). Unmatched junction bases numbered 7, after V lost 2 bases and J lost 0 bases. The CDR3 DNA follows: TGTGCCAGCAGCTTACCGAGGGGGCAGAGCTCCTACAATGAGCAGTTCTTC. Its protein product is CASSLPRGQSSYNEQFF.

For the CDR3, the DNA is TGTGCCAGTAGGGAGACAGGGCTATTGGAGACCCAGTACTTC. Encoded protein: CASRETGLLETQYF. The genes are TRBV19 and TRBJ2-5; 7 nucleotides match TRBD1. Trimming took 6 bases from V and 5 from J; bases not matched to a gene: 9. This CDR3 contains 14 residues. Germline V gives CDR1 LNHDA, CDR2 SQIVND (reference sequence).

V is TRBV5-1 and J is TRBJ2-1; D not resolved. The V and J ends lost 0 bases and 10 bases respectively, with 11 bases between them. The CDR3 runs to 13 residues. Germline V CDR1 and CDR2: SGHRS, YFSETQ. CDR3 sequence reads: CASSLVVPIEQFF. In nucleotides, the CDR3 is TGCGCCAGCAGCTTGGTGGTGCCTATAGAGCAGTTCTTC.

The chain employs TRBV5-1 and TRBJ2-7; TRBD2 aligns across 11 bases. From germline, CDR1 is SGHRS and CDR2 YFSETQ. The CDR3 sequence is 16 residues long. With V trimmed by 4 bases and J by 0 bases, 6 bases remained unmatched. The chain's CDR3 is CASSPGTSGASYEQYF. The CDR3 DNA is TGCGCCAGCAGCCCGGGGACTAGCGGAGCCTCCTACGAGCAGTACTTC. Full variable domain (rest looked up from reference TRBV5-1 and TRBJ2-7): KAGVTQTPRYLIKTRGQQVTLSCSPISGHRSVSWYQQTPGQGLQFLFEYFSETQRNKGNFPGRFSGRQFSNSRSEMNVSTLELGDSALYLCASSPGTSGASYEQYFGPGTRLTVT.